The 7 T cell receptor beta chains presented below share a single source sample, sequenced in a study of blood T cell repertoires in COVID-19. Sequencing was performed with immunoSEQ multiplex PCR; in TCRdb, only in-frame clones are kept and a portion is missing. The repertoire has about 170,000 clones, about 88% of them found once; the top ten carry 0.77%. The sequenced sample was PBMCs or T cells enriched from blood (not recorded which). Receptor source: a woman younger than 30 who had recovered from COVID-19.

This clone appeared once. The chain recombines TRBV6-5 with TRBJ1-6; D is unclear. V lost 5 bases, J lost 9 bases, and 14 bases lay in between. Per the germline V gene, CDR1 is MNHEY and CDR2 is SVGAGI. The CDR3 covers 14 residues. CDR3 sequence: CASSPASEGSPLHF. In DNA, the CDR3 is TGTGCCAGCAGTCCCGCCTCGGAGGGTTCACCCCTCCACTTT.

The genes are TRBV9 and TRBJ2-1, with D tentatively TRBD2 (6 bases). The CDR3 loop spans 16 amino acids. The germline CDR1 and CDR2 sequences are SGDLS and YYNGEE. Trimming pared 0 bases from V and 0 bases from J, leaving 10 bases between. The CDR3 DNA is TGTGCCAGCAGCGTAGACGGGGGAAGCTCCTACAATGAGCAGTTCTTC. It translates to CASSVDGGSSYNEQFF.

This rearrangement joins TRBV6-2 or TRBV6-3 to TRBJ1-6; D remains ambiguous. In germline, CDR1 is MNHEY, CDR2 SVGEGT. The CDR3 contains 16 residues. The V end lost 5 bases, the J end lost 0 bases, and 11 bases lay between the germline ends. CDR3 sequence reads: CASSRRGGSYNSPLHF. CDR3 nucleotides: TGTGCCAGCAGTCGCCGCGGAGGCTCCTATAATTCACCCCTCCACTTT.

The chain uses TRBV5-1 and TRBJ2-5; 8 nucleotides align to TRBD2. CDR1 and CDR2 from the germline V gene are SGHRS and YFSETQ. The CDR3 spans 16 residues. V lost 0 bases to trimming and J lost 1 base; unmatched junction nucleotides: 5. The CDR3 here is CASSLASSGLQETQYF. In DNA form, the CDR3 reads TGCGCCAGCAGCTTGGCCTCTAGCGGGCTCCAAGAGACCCAGTACTTC.

The chain joins TRBV9 to TRBJ1-2; 7 bases align to TRBD1. The CDR3 sequence is 19 residues long. The V gene's germline CDR1 is SGDLS and CDR2 YYNGEE. V trimming: 0 bases; J trimming: 3 bases; junction bases outside the gene matches: 17. CDR3: CASSVDPQVTGLGDYGYTF. CDR3 coding DNA: TGTGCCAGCAGCGTAGATCCGCAGGTGACAGGGCTCGGGGACTATGGCTACACCTTC.

The chain is built from TRBV3-1 (or the pseudogene TRBV3-2) and TRBJ1-1; D not certain. V was clipped by 4 bases and J by 4 bases, with 10 bases between them. Looked up from germline, CDR1 is LGHDT and CDR2 is YNNKEL (reference sequence). This CDR3 comprises 13 residues. Here the CDR3 reads CASSPRGFTEAFF. Written as DNA, the CDR3 is TGTGCCAGCAGCCCACGGGGATTCACTGAAGCTTTCTTT.

This clone was counted between two and nine times. The CDR3 sequence: CASSVLAGVVSYEQYF. Here the CDR3 DNA reads TGTGCCAGCAGCGTTTTAGCGGGAGTAGTCTCCTACGAGCAGTACTTC. This sequence joins TRBV5-6 and TRBJ2-7; 9 positions agree with TRBD2. CDR3 length: 16 residues. Per germline, CDR1 SGHDT and CDR2 YYEEEE. V lost 4 bases and J lost 0; bases outside the gene matches: 8.